The rows below give T cell receptor beta chains drawn from one sample of a study of shared clonotypes between healthy human individuals. Repertoires were generated with immunoSEQ multiplex PCR, while TCRdb's copy carries only in-frame clones and drops some. The sample carries approximately 2,000,000 clones, approximately 90% recorded once. Sequencing was carried out using naive CD4+ T cells from PBMCs. All receptors come from a man aged 18 to 29 in good health. Some clones in this sample may be carry-over from other donors' samples. Both conserved end residues are part of each CDR3. A D gene is named only where the DNA matches it firmly. Clone size is stated in some rows and not others, as once, few, many or a class when expanded.

clone size: few; D gene: .; V gene: TRBV7-9; J gene: TRBJ1-1; CDR3 DNA: TGTGCCAGCAGCTCCGAAGTGAACACTGAAGCTTTCTTT; CDR3 protein: CASSSEVNTEAFF
clone size: .; D gene: .; V gene: TRBV5-6; J gene: TRBJ2-2; CDR3 DNA: TGTGCCAGCAGCCTCCCGGGCCGGCAAAACACCGGGGAGCTGTTTTTT; CDR3 protein: CASSLPGRQNTGELFF
clone size: .; D gene: .; V gene: TRBV18; J gene: TRBJ2-5; CDR3 DNA: TGTGCCAGCTCACGTCCTAACCAAGAGACCCAGTACTTC; CDR3 protein: CASSRPNQETQYF
clone size: .; D gene: .; V gene: TRBV15; J gene: TRBJ2-5; CDR3 DNA: TGTGCCACCAGGAGGGGGGAAGAGACCCAGTACTTC; CDR3 protein: CATRRGEETQYF
clone size: .; D gene: .; V gene: TRBV19; J gene: TRBJ2-5; CDR3 DNA: TGTGCCAGTAGTATAGGGTCAGGGGTGCGGGGAGAGACCCAGTACTTC; CDR3 protein: CASSIGSGVRGETQYF
clone size: .; D gene: .; V gene: TRBV2; J gene: TRBJ2-1; CDR3 DNA: TGTGCCAGCAGATCGGAAAGGGCCCCATGGAGCGGTTCCTACAATGAGCAGTTCTTC; CDR3 protein: CASRSERAPWSGSYNEQFF
clone size: .; D gene: TRBD2; V gene: TRBV18; J gene: TRBJ2-1; CDR3 DNA: TGTGCCAGCTCACCTCTACTAGCGGGAGGCCTCTTGTCCTACAATGAGCAGTTCTTC; CDR3 protein: CASSPLLAGGLLSYNEQFF
clone size: .; D gene: .; V gene: TRBV6-1; J gene: TRBJ2-7; CDR3 DNA: TGTGCCAGCAGTGTCTACAGGGATTCCGGATTCGAGCAGTACTTC; CDR3 protein: CASSVYRDSGFEQYF
clone size: .; D gene: TRBD1; V gene: TRBV29-1; J gene: TRBJ2-7; CDR3 DNA: TGCAGCGTTGGACAGGGTAGGACCTACGAGCAGTACTTC; CDR3 protein: CSVGQGRTYEQYF
clone size: .; D gene: .; V gene: TRBV30; J gene: TRBJ1-5; CDR3 DNA: TGTGCCTGGAGTCCCGGGCTTGGCTATCAGCCCCAGCATTTT; CDR3 protein: CAWSPGLGYQPQHF
clone size: .; D gene: TRBD2; V gene: TRBV11-1; J gene: TRBJ2-5; CDR3 DNA: TGTGCCAGCAGCTTAGCGCCCCTAGCGGGACAAGAGACCCAGTACTTC; CDR3 protein: CASSLAPLAGQETQYF
clone size: .; D gene: TRBD2; V gene: TRBV7-7; J gene: TRBJ2-5; CDR3 DNA: TGTGCCAGCAGCTTGCCTAGCGGGGGGTTGGGAGAGACCCAGTACTTC; CDR3 protein: CASSLPSGGLGETQYF
clone size: .; D gene: TRBD1; V gene: TRBV2; J gene: TRBJ2-4; CDR3 DNA: TGTGCCAGCAGACCGACAGGGCCAGGGGCCAAAAACATTCAGTACTTC; CDR3 protein: CASRPTGPGAKNIQYF
clone size: .; D gene: .; V gene: TRBV28; J gene: TRBJ2-7; CDR3 DNA: TGTGCCAGCAGTTCAACCGGGACGGGATACTACGAGCAGTACTTC; CDR3 protein: CASSSTGTGYYEQYF
clone size: once; D gene: TRBD2; V gene: TRBV5-4; J gene: TRBJ2-7; CDR3 DNA: TGTGCCAGCAGCTCCGGGGGGGGGATGACTAGCGGGATTTCCTACGAGCAGTACTTC; CDR3 protein: CASSSGGGMTSGISYEQYF
clone size: .; D gene: .; V gene: TRBV28; J gene: TRBJ1-2; CDR3 DNA: TGTGCCAGCAGTTTGGTACCCAGGCCTTCGACCTATGGCTACACCTTC; CDR3 protein: CASSLVPRPSTYGYTF
clone size: .; D gene: TRBD1; V gene: TRBV5-1; J gene: TRBJ1-4; CDR3 DNA: TGCGCCAGCAGCAGCATGGGGACAGGGTTAGAAAAACTGTTTTTT; CDR3 protein: CASSSMGTGLEKLFF
clone size: .; D gene: .; V gene: TRBV7-8; J gene: TRBJ2-2; CDR3 DNA: TGTGCCAGCAGCGGGAGTAACACCGGGGAGCTGTTTTTT; CDR3 protein: CASSGSNTGELFF
clone size: .; D gene: .; V gene: TRBV6-1; J gene: TRBJ2-2; CDR3 DNA: TGTGCCAGCAGCGACCTTGGCACCGGGGAGCTGTTTTTT; CDR3 protein: CASSDLGTGELFF
clone size: .; D gene: .; V gene: TRBV7-2; J gene: TRBJ1-2; CDR3 DNA: TGTGCCAGCAGCTTAGAGGGGGTGGGGACACGGGGCTACACCTTC; CDR3 protein: CASSLEGVGTRGYTF
clone size: .; D gene: .; V gene: TRBV5-8; J gene: TRBJ1-5; CDR3 DNA: TGTGCCAGCAGCTTGGGGGTAGGGCGGAATCAGCCCCAGCATTTT; CDR3 protein: CASSLGVGRNQPQHF
clone size: .; D gene: TRBD2; V gene: TRBV5-1; J gene: TRBJ2-3; CDR3 DNA: TGCGCCAGCAGCGCTACTAGCGGGAGAGATACGCAGTATTTT; CDR3 protein: CASSATSGRDTQYF
clone size: .; D gene: .; V gene: TRBV19; J gene: TRBJ2-3; CDR3 DNA: TGTGCCAGTAGTCCGGGGACTGCTAGCACAGATACGCAGTATTTT; CDR3 protein: CASSPGTASTDTQYF
clone size: .; D gene: TRBD2; V gene: TRBV23-1; J gene: TRBJ2-1; CDR3 DNA: TGCGCCAGCACCCTTAAAGCGGGAGGGCCCGTCTTC; CDR3 protein: CASTLKAGGPVF
clone size: .; D gene: .; V gene: TRBV6-1; J gene: TRBJ1-4; CDR3 DNA: TGTGCCAGCAGTCCCCAGACAACTAATGAAAAACTGTTTTTT; CDR3 protein: CASSPQTTNEKLFF
clone size: .; D gene: .; V gene: TRBV5-1; J gene: TRBJ1-1; CDR3 DNA: TGCGCCAGCAGCTTGACAGGACAGAACACTGAAGCTTTCTTT; CDR3 protein: CASSLTGQNTEAFF
clone size: few; D gene: TRBD2; V gene: TRBV6-4; J gene: TRBJ2-1; CDR3 DNA: TGTGCCAGCAGTGACTCTGGGCGGGGGGACAATGAGCAGTTCTTC; CDR3 protein: CASSDSGRGDNEQFF
clone size: .; D gene: TRBD1; V gene: TRBV20-1; J gene: TRBJ2-3; CDR3 DNA: TGCAGTGCTCCCAGGGGGGATACGCAGTATTTT; CDR3 protein: CSAPRGDTQYF
clone size: .; D gene: .; V gene: TRBV18; J gene: TRBJ1-2; CDR3 DNA: TGTGCCAGCTCATCTCGGACAGCCCCGGGGGAGGGCTACACCTTC; CDR3 protein: CASSSRTAPGEGYTF
clone size: .; D gene: .; V gene: TRBV6-5; J gene: TRBJ2-7; CDR3 DNA: TGTGCCAGCAGTTACTCGAAGGCTTACCCGGGAGAGCAGTACTTC; CDR3 protein: CASSYSKAYPGEQYF
clone size: .; D gene: .; V gene: TRBV6-5; J gene: TRBJ2-7; CDR3 DNA: TGTGCCAGCAGCCCATATCAGGGGAGGTACGAGCAGTACTTC; CDR3 protein: CASSPYQGRYEQYF
clone size: once; D gene: .; V gene: TRBV9; J gene: TRBJ2-3; CDR3 DNA: TGTGCCAGCAGTTACAGGGTCGCGGATACGCAGTATTTT; CDR3 protein: CASSYRVADTQYF
clone size: .; D gene: .; V gene: TRBV7-6; J gene: TRBJ2-1; CDR3 DNA: TGTGCCAGCAGGCCAGGGTCCAGCTTGAGCTCCTACAATGAGCAGTTCTTC; CDR3 protein: CASRPGSSLSSYNEQFF
clone size: .; D gene: TRBD2; V gene: TRBV13; J gene: TRBJ2-4; CDR3 DNA: TGTGCCAGCAGCTACGCGGGAGGGGGCAGGGGCAAAAACATTCAGTACTTC; CDR3 protein: CASSYAGGGRGKNIQYF
clone size: .; D gene: .; V gene: TRBV6-5; J gene: TRBJ1-4; CDR3 DNA: TGTGCCAGCAGAAATACTCAGGGCGAAAAACTGTTTTTT; CDR3 protein: CASRNTQGEKLFF